This T cell receptor (beta chain) was identified in a study of blood T cell repertoires in COVID-19. For the study at large: COVID-19 samples collected from the United States, Italy and Spain covered acute and convalescent phases. T cells, B-cell-depleted T cells, or PBMCs supplied cDNA or gDNA.

Per germline, CDR1 LNHDA and CDR2 SQIVND (reference sequence). With 3 bases removed from V and 8 bases from J, the gap between germline ends came to 11 bases. The CDR3 totals 13 residues. Authors' methods: By means of reference gene primer amplification, nucleated cell counts were estimated. TCRdb's table, derived via immunoSEQ multiplex PCR, lists solely in-frame clones and lacks some. V, J and clone size reflect that table, while D and trimming were determined from the DNA. The table lists around 130,000 clones, about four fifths of them singletons. This chain links TRBV19 with TRBJ2-1; D perhaps matches TRBD2 (5 bases). The sample taken for sequencing was peripheral blood. This clonotype was obtained from a human donor in a cohort sampled during active COVID-19. The CDR3 DNA follows: TGTGCCAGTAGTATTGGGCAGAGGGATGAGCAGTTCTTC. Translation gives CASSIGQRDEQFF. Complete variable domain (other parts from reference TRBV19 and TRBJ2-1): DGGITQSPKYLFRKEGQNVTLSCEQNLNHDAMYWYRQDPGQGLRLIYYSQIVNDFQKGDIAEGYSVSREKKESFPLTVTSAQKNPTAFYLCASSIGQRDEQFFGPGTRLTVL.